These 8 T cell receptor beta chains were all obtained from the same sample, sequenced in a study of cytomegalovirus exposure and HLA in healthy donors. PCR involved 60 Vbeta and 13 Jbeta primers. TCRdb's copy holds only in-frame clones and misses some; the assay was immunoSEQ multiplex PCR. The table includes about 210,000 clones, 82% detected once. Sequenced sample: PBMCs. These receptors were obtained from a man aged 35 to 55 in good health and CMV-seropositive.

The chain employs TRBV6-5 and TRBJ2-5; D gene uncertain. The germline V gene has CDR1 MNHEY and CDR2 SVGAGI. V shed 6 bases and J shed 7 bases, with 12 bases lying between them. CDR3 length: 12 amino acids. CDR3 loop: CASSRRLGTQYF. In nucleotides, the CDR3 is TGTGCCAGCAGCCGCAGACTGGGGACCCAGTACTTC.

The CDR3 is CASSWDRVTDTQYF. The CDR3 DNA follows: TGTGCCAGCAGCTGGGACAGGGTGACGGATACGCAGTATTTT. This chain links TRBV5-4 with TRBJ2-3; 9 bases match TRBD1. The CDR3 consists of 14 residues. Germline values: CDR1 SGHNT, CDR2 YYREEE (reference sequence). Germline trimming cut 3 bases from V and 6 bases from J; bases unmatched to any gene: 5.

This clone has just one count. The chain couples TRBV19 to TRBJ2-6; the D is unclear. Germline CDR1 LNHDA, CDR2 SQIVND (reference sequence). The CDR3 is made up of 16 amino acids. The germline V and J ends were trimmed by 1 base and 0 bases, with 7 bases remaining between them. The CDR3 sequence: CASSIAVLSGANVLTF. The DNA for the CDR3 is TGTGCCAGTAGTATAGCGGTCCTCTCTGGGGCCAACGTCCTGACTTTC.

V gene TRBV25-1 combines with J gene TRBJ1-4; possibly TRBD1 for D (5 bases). V was cut by 6 bases and J by 0 bases, with 14 bases left in between. Germline assignment: CDR1 MGHDK and CDR2 SYGVNS. This CDR3 comprises 16 residues. The DNA for the CDR3 is TGTGCCAGCAGCAGGCCGACAGCCGCAACTAATGAAAAACTGTTTTTT. Protein product: CASSRPTAATNEKLFF.

The V and J genes are TRBV5-1 and TRBJ2-1; possibly TRBD2 for D (6 bases). The CDR3 totals 15 residues. Germline CDR1 SGHRS, CDR2 YFSETQ. Deletions cut 0 bases from V and 6 bases from J, with 13 bases between. The CDR3 bases are TGCGCCAGCAGCTTGGAGGGGACTGGAGCCAATGAGCAGTTCTTC. This encodes CASSLEGTGANEQFF.

The chain has TRBV27 and TRBJ2-7, with D tentatively TRBD1 (5 bases). CDR1 is MNHEY, CDR2 SMNVEV, per germline (reference sequence). Deletions cut 6 bases from V and 4 bases from J, with 10 bases between. The CDR3 has 12 residues. For the CDR3, the DNA is TGTGCCAGCAGCCGGCAGGGTTACGAGCAGTACTTC. It is translated as CASSRQGYEQYF.

This chain joins TRBV23-1 and TRBJ2-3; 11 nucleotides match TRBD2. TRBV23-1 falls under the ORF class, with uncertain function. CDR3 length: 18 residues. Trimming at V came to 0 bases and at J to 0 bases, leaving 5 bases not matched to a gene. The chain's CDR3 is CASSQSVLAGVSTDTQYF. Written as DNA, the CDR3 is TGCGCCAGCAGTCAATCTGTACTAGCGGGAGTGAGCACAGATACGCAGTATTTT.

This chain links TRBV18 with TRBJ2-2; possible D gene TRBD2, 5 bases. The germline V gene encodes CDR1 KGHSH and CDR2 LQKENI. The CDR3 loop spans 19 amino acids. V was clipped by 3 bases and J by 1 base, with 21 bases between them. The CDR3 sequence is CASSPNLISGIGNTGELFF. The CDR3 DNA follows: TGTGCCAGCTCACCTAATCTAATTTCGGGGATCGGGAACACCGGGGAGCTGTTTTTT. The variable domain in full, completed from reference TRBV18 and TRBJ2-2, reads NAGVMQNPRHLVRRRGQEARLRCSPMKGHSHVYWYRQLPEEGLKFMVYLQKENIIDESGMPKERFSAEFPKEGPSILRIQQVVRGDSAAYFCASSPNLISGIGNTGELFFGEGSRLTVL.